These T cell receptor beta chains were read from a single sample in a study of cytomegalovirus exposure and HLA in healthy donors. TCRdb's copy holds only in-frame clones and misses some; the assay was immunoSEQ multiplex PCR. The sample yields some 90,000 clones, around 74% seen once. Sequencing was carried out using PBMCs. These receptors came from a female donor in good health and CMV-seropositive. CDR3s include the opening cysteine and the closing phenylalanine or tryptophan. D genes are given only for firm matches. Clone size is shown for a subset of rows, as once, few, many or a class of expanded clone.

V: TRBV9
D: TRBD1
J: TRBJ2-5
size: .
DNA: TGTGCCAGCAGCGGACAGGGGAGAGAGACCCAGTACTTC
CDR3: CASSGQGRETQYF

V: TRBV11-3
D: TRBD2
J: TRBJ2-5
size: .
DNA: TGTGCCAGCCTTACTCCGCCTGGACTAGCGGGAGGGGAAGAGACCCAGTACTTC
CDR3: CASLTPPGLAGGEETQYF

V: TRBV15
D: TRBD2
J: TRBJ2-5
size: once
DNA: TGTGCCACCAGCAGAGCCATACCCGGAGGACTAGCGGGAAAGAAGACCCAGTACTTC
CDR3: CATSRAIPGGLAGKKTQYF

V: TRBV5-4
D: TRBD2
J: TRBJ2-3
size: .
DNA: TGTGCCAGCAGTCCGGGGCTAGCGGGGAGAACCCTCACAGATACGCAGTATTTT
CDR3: CASSPGLAGRTLTDTQYF

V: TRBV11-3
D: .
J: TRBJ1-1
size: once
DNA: TGTGCCAGCAGCCCACAGGGTAACACTGAAGCTTTCTTT
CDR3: CASSPQGNTEAFF

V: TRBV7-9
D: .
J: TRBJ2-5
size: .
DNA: TGTGCCAGCAGCTTAGTCTTACTTGGTGAGACCCAGTACTTC
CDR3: CASSLVLLGETQYF

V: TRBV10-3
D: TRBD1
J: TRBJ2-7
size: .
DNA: TGTGCCATCAGTGGGCCGGGACAGAGCTCCTACGAGCAGTACTTC
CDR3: CAISGPGQSSYEQYF

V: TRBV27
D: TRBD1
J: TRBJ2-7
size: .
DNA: TGTGCCACAGGGACAGGGGGTAGCTACGAGCAGTACTTC
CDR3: CATGTGGSYEQYF

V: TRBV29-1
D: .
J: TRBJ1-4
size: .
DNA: TGCAGCGCCCTCCGGGAACCTAATGAAAAACTGTTTTTT
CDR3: CSALREPNEKLFF

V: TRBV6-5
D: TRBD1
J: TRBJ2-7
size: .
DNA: TGTGCCAGCAGTAGGGGACAGTTGGTAAGCGAGCAGTACTTC
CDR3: CASSRGQLVSEQYF

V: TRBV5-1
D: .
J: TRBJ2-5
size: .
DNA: TGCGCCAGCAGACCCGGGTCTTCTCAAGAGACCCAGTACTTC
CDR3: CASRPGSSQETQYF

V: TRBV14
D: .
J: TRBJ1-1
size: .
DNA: TGTGCCAGCAGCCAAGGAGGAGGGGCGTTGAACACTGAAGCTTTCTTT
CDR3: CASSQGGGALNTEAFF

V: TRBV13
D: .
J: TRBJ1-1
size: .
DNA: TGTGCCAGCAGCTTGACAGCGAACACTGAAGCTTTCTTT
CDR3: CASSLTANTEAFF

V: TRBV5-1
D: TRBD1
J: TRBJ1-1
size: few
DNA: TGCGCCAGCAGCTTGGAAGGGGGCACGGGGACTGAAGCTTTCTTT
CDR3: CASSLEGGTGTEAFF

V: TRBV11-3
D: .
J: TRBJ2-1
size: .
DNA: TGTGCCAGCAGCTTAGAACAGTCCAATGAGCAGTTCTTC
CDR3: CASSLEQSNEQFF

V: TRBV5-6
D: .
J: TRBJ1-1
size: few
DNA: TGTGCCAGCAGGCTTGGGGCTGGCAGGGCGGTCACTGAAGCTTTCTTT
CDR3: CASRLGAGRAVTEAFF

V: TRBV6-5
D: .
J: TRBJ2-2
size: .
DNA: TGTGCCAGCAGTTCGGGGGAAGGCGGATCCGGGGAGCTGTTTTTT
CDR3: CASSSGEGGSGELFF

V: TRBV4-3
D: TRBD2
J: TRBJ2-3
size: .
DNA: TGCGCCAGCAGCCTAGCGGGGGGGACGTCTTCGCAGTATTTT
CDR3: CASSLAGGTSSQYF

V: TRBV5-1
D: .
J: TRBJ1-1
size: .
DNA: TGCGCCAGCAGCTTATCCCAGGGGACTGAAGCTTTCTTT
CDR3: CASSLSQGTEAFF

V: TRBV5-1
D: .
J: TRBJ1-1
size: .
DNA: TGCGCCAGCAGCTTGAGCAGGGCCACTGAAGCTTTCTTT
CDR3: CASSLSRATEAFF

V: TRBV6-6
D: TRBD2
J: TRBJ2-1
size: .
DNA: TGTGCCAGCGAAGGGACTAGCGGGGACAATGAGCAGTTCTTC
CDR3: CASEGTSGDNEQFF

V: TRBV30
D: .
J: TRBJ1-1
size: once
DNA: TGTGCCCTGGCGGGGACTGAAGCTTTCTTT
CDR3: CALAGTEAFF

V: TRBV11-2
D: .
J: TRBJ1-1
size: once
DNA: TGTGCCAGCAGCCGGGGGGCCGGCACTGAAGCTTTCTTT
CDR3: CASSRGAGTEAFF

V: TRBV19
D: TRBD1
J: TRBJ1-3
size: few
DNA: TGTGCCAGTAGTCCCGGAGGGACAGGAGGAGACACCATATATTTT
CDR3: CASSPGGTGGDTIYF

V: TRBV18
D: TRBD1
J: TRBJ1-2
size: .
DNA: TGTGCCAGCTCACCGGGACAGGGGGCTTTCTATGGCTACACCTTC
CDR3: CASSPGQGAFYGYTF

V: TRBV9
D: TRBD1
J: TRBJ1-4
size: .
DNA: TGTGCCAGCAGCGAGGGACAGGGGAGAGGTGAAAAACTGTTTTTT
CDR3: CASSEGQGRGEKLFF

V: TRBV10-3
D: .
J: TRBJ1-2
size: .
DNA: TGTGCCATCAGTCCCCGGGGAGGGGGATCTGGCTACACCTTC
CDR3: CAISPRGGGSGYTF

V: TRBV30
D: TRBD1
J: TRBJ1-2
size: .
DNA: TGTGCCTGGTGGTCCGGACAGGGATATGGCTACACCTTC
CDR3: CAWWSGQGYGYTF

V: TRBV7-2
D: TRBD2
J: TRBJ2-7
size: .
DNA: TGTGCCAGCAGCACACGGGGGACTAGGGCACGGGCCGAGCAGTACTTC
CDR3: CASSTRGTRARAEQYF

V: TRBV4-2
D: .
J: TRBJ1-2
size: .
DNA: TGTGCCAGCAGCCAAGAACCGACAGTCTTAATGGGTGGCTACACCTTC
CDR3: CASSQEPTVLMGGYTF

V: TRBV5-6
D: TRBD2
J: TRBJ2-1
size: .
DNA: TGTGCCAGCAGCTTGGGTGCGGGAGGGTTCGACAATGAGCAGTTCTTC
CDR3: CASSLGAGGFDNEQFF

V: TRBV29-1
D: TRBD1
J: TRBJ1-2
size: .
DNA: TGCAGCGTTGCCCCGTCGGGACAGGGCAGCTATGGCTACACCTTC
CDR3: CSVAPSGQGSYGYTF

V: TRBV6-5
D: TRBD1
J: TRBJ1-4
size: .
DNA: TGTGCCAGCAGTTACTTAGGCCAGGGGGGTGAAAAACTGTTTTTT
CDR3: CASSYLGQGGEKLFF

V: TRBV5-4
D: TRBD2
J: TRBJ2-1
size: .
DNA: TGTGCCAGCAGCTTGGGTATAGCGGGACCAGCCTACAATGAGCAGTTCTTC
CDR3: CASSLGIAGPAYNEQFF

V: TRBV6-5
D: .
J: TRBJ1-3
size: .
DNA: TGTGCCAGCAGGCAGGGCCTCTCTGGAAACACCATATATTTT
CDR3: CASRQGLSGNTIYF

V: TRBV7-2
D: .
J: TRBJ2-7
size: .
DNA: TGTGCCAGCAGCTTAAGGACAGTTACCTACGAGCAGTACTTC
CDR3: CASSLRTVTYEQYF

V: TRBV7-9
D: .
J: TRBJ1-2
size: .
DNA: TGTGCCAGCAGCCCCGGGACTAGCTATGGCTACACCTTC
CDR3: CASSPGTSYGYTF

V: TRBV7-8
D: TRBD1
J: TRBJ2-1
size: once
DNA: TGTGCCAGCAGTTCGCCGGGACAGGGGAACGAAAATGAGCAGTTCTTC
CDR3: CASSSPGQGNENEQFF

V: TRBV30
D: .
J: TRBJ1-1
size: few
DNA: TGTGCCTGGAGTATAACCCGGGTGAACACTGAAGCTTTCTTT
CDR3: CAWSITRVNTEAFF

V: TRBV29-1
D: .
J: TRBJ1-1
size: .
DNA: TGCAGCGTTGCGCCACTCATGAACACTGAAGCTTTCTTT
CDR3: CSVAPLMNTEAFF

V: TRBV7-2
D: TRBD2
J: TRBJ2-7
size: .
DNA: TGTGCCAGCAGCCAACCGGGACTAGCGGGGTCTTACGAGCAGTACTTC
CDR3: CASSQPGLAGSYEQYF

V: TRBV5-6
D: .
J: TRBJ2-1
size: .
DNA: TGTGCCAGCAGTTCTATGGATGAGCAGTTCTTC
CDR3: CASSSMDEQFF

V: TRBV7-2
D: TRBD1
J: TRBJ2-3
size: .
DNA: TGTGCCAGCAGCCCCCGGACAGGGGGCGCAGATACGCAGTATTTT
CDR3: CASSPRTGGADTQYF

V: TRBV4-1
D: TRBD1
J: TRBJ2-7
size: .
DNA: TGCGCCAGCAGCCAAGTTCATCCAGGGGGCTACGAGCAGTACTTC
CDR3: CASSQVHPGGYEQYF

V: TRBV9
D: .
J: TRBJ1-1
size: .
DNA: TGTGCCAGCAGCCTTAACAGGGAGGGGAACACTGAAGCTTTCTTT
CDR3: CASSLNREGNTEAFF

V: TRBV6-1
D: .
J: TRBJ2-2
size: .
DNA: TGTGCCAGCAACGGACATAACACCGGGGAGCTGTTTTTT
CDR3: CASNGHNTGELFF

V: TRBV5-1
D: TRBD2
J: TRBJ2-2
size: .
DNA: TGCGCCAGCAGCTTGGGACTAGCGGGGGGGCCATCCGGGGAGCTGTTTTTT
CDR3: CASSLGLAGGPSGELFF

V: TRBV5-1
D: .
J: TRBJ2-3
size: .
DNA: TGCGCCAGCAGCTTCCTTGTGGGCGCAGATACGCAGTATTTT
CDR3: CASSFLVGADTQYF

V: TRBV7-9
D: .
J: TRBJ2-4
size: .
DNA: TGTGCCAGCAGCTTAGTCTCTATAGCCAAAAACATTCAGTACTTC
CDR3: CASSLVSIAKNIQYF

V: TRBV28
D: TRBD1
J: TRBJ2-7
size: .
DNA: TGTGCCAGCAGTTCAATTAGAGGGGGCTTTAACGAGCAGTACTTC
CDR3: CASSSIRGGFNEQYF

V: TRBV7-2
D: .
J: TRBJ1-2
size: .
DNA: TGTGCCAGCAAGGGGGAGGGGACTCAGTATGGCTACACCTTC
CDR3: CASKGEGTQYGYTF

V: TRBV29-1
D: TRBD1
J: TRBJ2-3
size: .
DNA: TGCAGCGTTGCCAGCGCTTTGACAGGGACAGATACGCAGTATTTT
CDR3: CSVASALTGTDTQYF

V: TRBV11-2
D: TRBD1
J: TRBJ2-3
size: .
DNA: TGTGCCAGCAGTTCGGGACAGCGAAGCACAGATACGCAGTATTTT
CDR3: CASSSGQRSTDTQYF

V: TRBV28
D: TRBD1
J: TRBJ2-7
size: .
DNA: TGTGCCAGCAGTTTATTGTCAGGGGGCCTCTACGAGCAGTACTTC
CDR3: CASSLLSGGLYEQYF

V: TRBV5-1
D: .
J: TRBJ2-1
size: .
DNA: TGCGCCAGCAAGAGGGCGGGCTCCTACAATGAGCAGTTCTTC
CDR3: CASKRAGSYNEQFF

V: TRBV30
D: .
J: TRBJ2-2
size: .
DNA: TGTGCCTGGAGTTTGAACTTACAGACCGGGGAGCTGTTTTTT
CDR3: CAWSLNLQTGELFF

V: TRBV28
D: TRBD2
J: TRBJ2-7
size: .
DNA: TGTGCCAGCAGTTTACCCAGGGGAGCGGGAGAGTACGAGCAGTACTTC
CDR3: CASSLPRGAGEYEQYF

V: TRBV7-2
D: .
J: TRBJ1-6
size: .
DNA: TGTGCCAGCAGCTTTTCCGCACGGGGGAATTCACCCCTCCACTTT
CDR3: CASSFSARGNSPLHF